This TCR beta chain was documented in a study of OX40 agonist ivuxolimab in advanced cancers. Background on the study: Every patient in dose escalation had hepatocellular carcinoma, melanoma, renal cell or head and neck cancer. Overall study findings and caveats: Antigen specificity remained undetermined for the expanded peripheral T cells.

V trimming: 1 base; J trimming: 3 bases; junction bases outside the gene matches: 7. Per the germline V gene, CDR1 is SGHRS and CDR2 is YFSETQ. The CDR3 contains 16 residues. On this clone: The antigen is undetermined.

Only in-frame clones appear in the TCRdb table, and some are missing; sequencing was by immunoSEQ multiplex PCR. The data show tens of thousands of clones, about 93% seen once. The sample consisted of CD4+ or CD8+ T cells sorted from blood, taken in a trial of the OX40 agonist ivuxolimab. The chain joins TRBV5-1 to TRBJ2-3, with TRBD2 identical over 8 bases. The clonotype was recovered from an adult with an advanced solid tumor such as melanoma, head and neck, liver or kidney cancer. The CDR3 sequence: CASSLMLAGRTDTQYF. The CDR3 nucleotides read TGCGCCAGCAGCTTGATGTTAGCGGGAAGGACAGATACGCAGTATTTT.